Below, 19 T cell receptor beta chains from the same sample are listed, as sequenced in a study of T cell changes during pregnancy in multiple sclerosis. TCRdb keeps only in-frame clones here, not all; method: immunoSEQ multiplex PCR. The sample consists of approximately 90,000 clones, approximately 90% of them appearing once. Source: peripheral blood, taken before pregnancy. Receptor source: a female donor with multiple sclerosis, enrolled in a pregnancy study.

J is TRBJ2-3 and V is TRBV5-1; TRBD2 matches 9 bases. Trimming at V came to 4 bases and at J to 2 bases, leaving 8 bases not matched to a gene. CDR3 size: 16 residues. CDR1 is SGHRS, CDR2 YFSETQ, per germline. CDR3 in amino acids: CASSRGVAGVTDTQYF. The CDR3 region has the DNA TGCGCCAGCAGCCGGGGGGTAGCGGGGGTCACAGATACGCAGTATTTT.

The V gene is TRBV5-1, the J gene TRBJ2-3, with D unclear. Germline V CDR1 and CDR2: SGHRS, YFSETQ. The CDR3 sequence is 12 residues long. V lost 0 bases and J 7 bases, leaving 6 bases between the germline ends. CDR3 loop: CASSLEANTQYF. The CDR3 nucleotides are TGCGCCAGCAGCTTGGAAGCTAATACGCAGTATTTT.

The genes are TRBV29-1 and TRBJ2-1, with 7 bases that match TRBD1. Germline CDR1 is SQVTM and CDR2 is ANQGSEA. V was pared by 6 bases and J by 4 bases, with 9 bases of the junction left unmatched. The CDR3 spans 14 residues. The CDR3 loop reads CSVGTGTEYNEQFF. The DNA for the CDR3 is TGCAGCGTCGGAACCGGGACAGAGTACAATGAGCAGTTCTTC.

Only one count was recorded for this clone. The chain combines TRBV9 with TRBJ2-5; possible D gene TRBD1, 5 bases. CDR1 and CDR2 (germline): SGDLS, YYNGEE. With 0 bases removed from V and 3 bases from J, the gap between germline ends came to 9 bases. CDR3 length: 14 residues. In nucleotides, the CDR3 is TGTGCCAGCAGCGTAGCCAGGGATGAAGAGACCCAGTACTTC. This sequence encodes CASSVARDEETQYF. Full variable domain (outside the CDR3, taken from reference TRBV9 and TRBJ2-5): DSGVTQTPKHLITATGQRVTLRCSPRSGDLSVYWYQQSLDQGLQFLIQYYNGEERAKGNILERFSAQQFPDLHSELNLSSLELGDSALYFCASSVARDEETQYFGPGTRLLVL.

The CDR3 sequence is CASSPGQNTEAFF. For the CDR3, the DNA is TGCGCCAGCAGCCCAGGACAGAACACTGAAGCTTTCTTT. The chain links TRBV5-1 to TRBJ1-1; possibly TRBD1 for D (5 bases). V gave up 4 bases and J gave up 1 base, with 8 bases separating them. Germline V CDR1 and CDR2: SGHRS, YFSETQ. The CDR3 extends over 13 amino acids. Full variable domain (rest looked up from reference TRBV5-1 and TRBJ1-1): KAGVTQTPRYLIKTRGQQVTLSCSPISGHRSVSWYQQTPGQGLQFLFEYFSETQRNKGNFPGRFSGRQFSNSRSEMNVSTLELGDSALYLCASSPGQNTEAFFGQGTRLTVV.

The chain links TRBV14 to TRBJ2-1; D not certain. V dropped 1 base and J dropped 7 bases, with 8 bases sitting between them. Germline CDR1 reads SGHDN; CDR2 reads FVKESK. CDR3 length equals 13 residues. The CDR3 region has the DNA TGTGCCAGCAGCCAAGGCCTAGTAAATGAGCAGTTCTTC. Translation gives CASSQGLVNEQFF.

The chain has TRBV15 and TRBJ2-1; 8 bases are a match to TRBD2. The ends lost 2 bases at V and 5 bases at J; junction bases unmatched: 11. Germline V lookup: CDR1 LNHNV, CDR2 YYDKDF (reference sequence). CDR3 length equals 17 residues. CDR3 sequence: CATSRRYSGKSHNEQFF. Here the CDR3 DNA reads TGTGCCACCAGCAGACGTTATAGCGGGAAAAGTCACAATGAGCAGTTCTTC.

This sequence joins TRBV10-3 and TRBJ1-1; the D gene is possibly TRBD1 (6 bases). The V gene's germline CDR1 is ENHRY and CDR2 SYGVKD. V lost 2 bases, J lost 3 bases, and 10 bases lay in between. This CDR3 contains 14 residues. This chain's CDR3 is CAISEGRGDTEAFF. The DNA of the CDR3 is TGTGCCATCAGTGAGGGCAGGGGAGACACTGAAGCTTTCTTT.

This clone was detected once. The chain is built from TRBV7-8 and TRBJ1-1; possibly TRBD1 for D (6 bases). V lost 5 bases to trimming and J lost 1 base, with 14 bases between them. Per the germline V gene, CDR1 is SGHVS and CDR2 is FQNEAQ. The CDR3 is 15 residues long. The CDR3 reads CASSATGLTNTEAFF. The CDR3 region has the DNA TGTGCCAGCAGCGCCACAGGGCTAACGAACACTGAAGCTTTCTTT.

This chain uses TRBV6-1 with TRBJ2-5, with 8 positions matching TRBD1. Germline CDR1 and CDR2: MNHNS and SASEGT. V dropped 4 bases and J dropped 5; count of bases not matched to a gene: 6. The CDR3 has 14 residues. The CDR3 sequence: CASSGDRPGETQYF. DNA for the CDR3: TGTGCCAGCAGTGGGGACAGGCCGGGGGAGACCCAGTACTTC.

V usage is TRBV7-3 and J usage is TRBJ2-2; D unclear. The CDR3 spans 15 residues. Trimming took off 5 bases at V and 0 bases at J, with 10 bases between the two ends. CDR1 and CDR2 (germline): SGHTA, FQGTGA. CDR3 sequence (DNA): TGTGCCAGCAGCCTTGAGGTCTCGAACACCGGGGAGCTGTTTTTT. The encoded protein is CASSLEVSNTGELFF.

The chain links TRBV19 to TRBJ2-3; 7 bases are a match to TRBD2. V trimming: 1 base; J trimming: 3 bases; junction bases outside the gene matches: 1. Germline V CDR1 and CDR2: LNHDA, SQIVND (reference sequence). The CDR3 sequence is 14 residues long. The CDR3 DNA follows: TGTGCCAGTAGTATAGCGGGAGGAACAGATACGCAGTATTTT. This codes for CASSIAGGTDTQYF.

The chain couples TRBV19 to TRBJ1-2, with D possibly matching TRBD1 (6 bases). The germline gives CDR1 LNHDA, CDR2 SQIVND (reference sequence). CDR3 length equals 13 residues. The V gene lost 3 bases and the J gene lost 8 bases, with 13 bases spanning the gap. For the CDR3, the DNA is TGTGCCAGTAGTATTCTAAGGGGGACAGGCTACACCTTC. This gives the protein CASSILRGTGYTF.

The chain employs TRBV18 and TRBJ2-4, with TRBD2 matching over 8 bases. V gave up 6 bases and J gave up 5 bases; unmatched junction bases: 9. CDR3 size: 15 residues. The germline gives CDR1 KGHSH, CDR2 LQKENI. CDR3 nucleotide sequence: TGTGCCAGCTCGTCCCGGGGGGGGCAGGAAAACATTCAGTACTTC. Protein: CASSSRGGQENIQYF. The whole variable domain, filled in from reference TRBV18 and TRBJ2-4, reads NAGVMQNPRHLVRRRGQEARLRCSPMKGHSHVYWYRQLPEEGLKFMVYLQKENIIDESGMPKERFSAEFPKEGPSILRIQQVVRGDSAAYFCASSSRGGQENIQYFGAGTRLSVL.

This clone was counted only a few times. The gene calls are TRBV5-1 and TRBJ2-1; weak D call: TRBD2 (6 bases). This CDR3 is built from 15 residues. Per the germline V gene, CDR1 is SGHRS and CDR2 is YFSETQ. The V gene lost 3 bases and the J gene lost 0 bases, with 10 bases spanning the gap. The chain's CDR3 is CASSSLAVSYNEQFF. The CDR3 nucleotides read TGCGCCAGCAGCTCTTTAGCGGTCTCCTACAATGAGCAGTTCTTC.

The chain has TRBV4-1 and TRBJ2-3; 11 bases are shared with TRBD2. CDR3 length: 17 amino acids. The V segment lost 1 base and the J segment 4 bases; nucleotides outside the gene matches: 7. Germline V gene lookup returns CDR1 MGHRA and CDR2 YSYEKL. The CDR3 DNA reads TGCGCCAGCAGCCAAGTGATGACTAGCGGGGTTTCAGATACGCAGTATTTT. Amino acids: CASSQVMTSGVSDTQYF.

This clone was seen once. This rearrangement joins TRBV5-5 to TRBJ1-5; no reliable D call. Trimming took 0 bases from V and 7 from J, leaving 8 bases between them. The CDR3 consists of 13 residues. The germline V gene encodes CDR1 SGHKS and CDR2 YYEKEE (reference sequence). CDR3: CASSLGTVQPQHF. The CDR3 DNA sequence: TGTGCCAGCAGCTTGGGCACGGTACAGCCCCAGCATTTT.

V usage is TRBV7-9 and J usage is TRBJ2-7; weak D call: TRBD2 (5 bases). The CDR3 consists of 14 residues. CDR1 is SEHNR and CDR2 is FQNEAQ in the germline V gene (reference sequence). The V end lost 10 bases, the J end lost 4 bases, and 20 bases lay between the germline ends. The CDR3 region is CAILPGYVRYEQYF. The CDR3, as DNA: TGTGCCATCCTCCCGGGGTACGTAAGGTACGAGCAGTACTTC. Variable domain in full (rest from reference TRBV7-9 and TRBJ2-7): DTGVSQNPRHKITKRGQNVTFRCDPISEHNRLYWYRQTLGQGPEFLTYFQNEAQLEKSRLLSDRFSAERPKGSFSTLEIQRTEQGDSAMYLCAILPGYVRYEQYFGPGTRLTVT.

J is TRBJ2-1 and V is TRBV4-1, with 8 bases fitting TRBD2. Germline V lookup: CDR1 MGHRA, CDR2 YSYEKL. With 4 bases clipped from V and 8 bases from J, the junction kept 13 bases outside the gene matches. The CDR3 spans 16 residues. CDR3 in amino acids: CASSRSTSEGQDEQFF. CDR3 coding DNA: TGCGCCAGCAGCCGCTCGACTAGCGAGGGCCAGGATGAGCAGTTCTTC.